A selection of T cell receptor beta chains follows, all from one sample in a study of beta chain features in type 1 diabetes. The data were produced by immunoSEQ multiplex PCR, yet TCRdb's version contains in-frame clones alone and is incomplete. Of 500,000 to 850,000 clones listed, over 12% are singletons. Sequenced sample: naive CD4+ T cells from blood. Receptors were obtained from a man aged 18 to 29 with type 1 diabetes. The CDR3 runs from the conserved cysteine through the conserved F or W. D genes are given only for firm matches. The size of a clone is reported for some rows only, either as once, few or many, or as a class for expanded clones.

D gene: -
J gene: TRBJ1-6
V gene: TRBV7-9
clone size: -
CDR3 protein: CASSFWGSSYNSPLHF
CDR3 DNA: TGTGCCAGCAGTTTCTGGGGGAGCTCCTATAATTCACCCCTCCACTTT

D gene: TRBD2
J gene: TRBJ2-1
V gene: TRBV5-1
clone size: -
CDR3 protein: CASSPTGRGYNNEQFF
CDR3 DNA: TGCGCCAGCAGCCCGACCGGGAGGGGTTACAACAATGAGCAGTTCTTC

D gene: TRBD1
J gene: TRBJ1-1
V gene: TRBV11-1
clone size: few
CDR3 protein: CASSFTGGRTEAFF
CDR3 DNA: TGTGCCAGCAGCTTTACAGGGGGACGGACTGAAGCTTTCTTT

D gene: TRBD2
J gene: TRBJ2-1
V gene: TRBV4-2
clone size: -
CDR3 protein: CASSPATSGGNNEQFF
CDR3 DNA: TGTGCCAGCAGCCCAGCCACTAGCGGGGGGAACAATGAGCAGTTCTTC

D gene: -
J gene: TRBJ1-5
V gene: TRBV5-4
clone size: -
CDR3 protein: CASSFDSGAPQPQHF
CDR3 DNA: TGTGCCAGCAGCTTTGATTCAGGGGCCCCCCAGCCCCAGCATTTT

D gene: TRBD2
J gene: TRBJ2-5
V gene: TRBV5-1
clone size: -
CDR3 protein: CASSLEPSGRETQYF
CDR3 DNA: TGCGCCAGCAGCTTGGAGCCTAGCGGGAGAGAGACCCAGTACTTC

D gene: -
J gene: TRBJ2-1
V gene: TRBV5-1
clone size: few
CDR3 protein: CASSSRLDSYNEQFF
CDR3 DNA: TGCGCCAGCAGCTCGAGGCTCGACAGCTACAATGAGCAGTTCTTC

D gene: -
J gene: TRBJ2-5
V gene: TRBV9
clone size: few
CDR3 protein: CASSVEGLPFGETQYF
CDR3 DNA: TGTGCCAGCAGCGTAGAGGGACTCCCTTTCGGGGAGACCCAGTACTTC

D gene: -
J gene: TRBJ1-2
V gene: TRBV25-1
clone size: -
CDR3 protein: CASSEFLWGSNNYGYTF
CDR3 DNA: TGTGCCAGCAGTGAATTTCTATGGGGCAGCAATAACTATGGCTACACCTTC

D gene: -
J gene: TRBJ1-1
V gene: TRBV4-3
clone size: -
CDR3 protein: CASSQTTGTSRYVGAFF
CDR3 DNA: TGCGCCAGCAGCCAGACCACGGGAACGTCTCGTTACGTGGGAGCTTTCTTT

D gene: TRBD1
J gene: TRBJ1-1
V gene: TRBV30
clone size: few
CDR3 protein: CAWSRIQGPTEAFF
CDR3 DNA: TGTGCCTGGAGTCGTATACAGGGGCCTACTGAAGCTTTCTTT

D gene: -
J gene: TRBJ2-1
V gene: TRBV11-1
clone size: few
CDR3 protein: CASTPLTRDEQFF
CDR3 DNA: TGTGCCAGCACCCCTCTGACTAGGGACGAGCAGTTCTTC

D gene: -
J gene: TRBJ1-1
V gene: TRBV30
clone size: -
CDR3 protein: CAGQTLSFF
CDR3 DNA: TGTGCCGGTCAGACTTTATCTTTCTTT

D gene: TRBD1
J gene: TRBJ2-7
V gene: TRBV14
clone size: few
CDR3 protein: CASSQLPGQGAHEQYF
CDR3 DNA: TGTGCCAGCAGCCAGTTACCGGGACAGGGGGCGCACGAGCAGTACTTC

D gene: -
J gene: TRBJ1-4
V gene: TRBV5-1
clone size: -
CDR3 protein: CASSFGGRSEKLFF
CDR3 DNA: TGCGCCAGCAGCTTCGGGGGGCGATCCGAAAAACTGTTTTTT

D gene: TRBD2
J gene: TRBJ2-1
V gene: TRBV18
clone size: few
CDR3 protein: CASSPPGLAGDEQFF
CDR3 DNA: TGTGCCAGCTCACCACCGGGACTAGCCGGCGATGAGCAGTTCTTC

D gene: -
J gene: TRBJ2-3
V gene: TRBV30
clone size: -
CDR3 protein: CAWSAADTQYF
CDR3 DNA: TGTGCCTGGAGTGCAGCAGATACGCAGTATTTT

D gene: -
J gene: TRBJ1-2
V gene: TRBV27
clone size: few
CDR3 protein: CASSPTGVFKDYTF
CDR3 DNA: TGTGCCAGCAGTCCGACCGGGGTGTTTAAGGACTACACCTTC

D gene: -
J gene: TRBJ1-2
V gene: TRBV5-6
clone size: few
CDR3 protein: CASSLDGAKGYTF
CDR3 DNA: TGTGCCAGCAGCTTGGACGGGGCGAAGGGCTACACCTTC

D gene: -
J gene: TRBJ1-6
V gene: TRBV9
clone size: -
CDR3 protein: CASGRYNSPLHF
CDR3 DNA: TGTGCCAGCGGTCGGTATAATTCACCCCTCCACTTT

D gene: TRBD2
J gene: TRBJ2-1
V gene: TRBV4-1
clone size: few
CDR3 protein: CASSRLGAGGGQFF
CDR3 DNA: TGCGCCAGCAGCCGATTGGGGGCGGGAGGTGGGCAGTTCTTC

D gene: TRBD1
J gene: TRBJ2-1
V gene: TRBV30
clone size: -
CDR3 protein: CAWTDRGNEQFF
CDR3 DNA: TGTGCCTGGACGGACAGGGGCAATGAGCAGTTCTTC